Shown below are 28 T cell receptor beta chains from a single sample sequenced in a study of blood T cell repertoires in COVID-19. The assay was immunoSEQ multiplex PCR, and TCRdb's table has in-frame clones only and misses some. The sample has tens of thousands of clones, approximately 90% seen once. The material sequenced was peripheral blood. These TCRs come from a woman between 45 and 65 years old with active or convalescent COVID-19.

CDR3 sequence: CASSYLQGNPGNTIYF. The CDR3 DNA is TGTGCCAGCAGTTACCTACAGGGGAACCCTGGAAACACCATATATTTT. V usage is TRBV6-6 and J usage is TRBJ1-3, with 7 positions matching TRBD1. The CDR3 runs 16 residues. V lost 2 bases to trimming and J lost 2 bases; unmatched junction nucleotides: 6. CDR1 is MNHNY, CDR2 SVGAGI, per germline (reference sequence).

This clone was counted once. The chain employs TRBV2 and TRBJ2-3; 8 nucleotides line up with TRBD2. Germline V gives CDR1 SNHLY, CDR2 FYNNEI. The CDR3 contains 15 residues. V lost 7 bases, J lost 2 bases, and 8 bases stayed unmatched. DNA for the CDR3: TGTGCCAGCATAGTACGGGGGGGCATCACAGATACGCAGTATTTT. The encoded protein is CASIVRGGITDTQYF.

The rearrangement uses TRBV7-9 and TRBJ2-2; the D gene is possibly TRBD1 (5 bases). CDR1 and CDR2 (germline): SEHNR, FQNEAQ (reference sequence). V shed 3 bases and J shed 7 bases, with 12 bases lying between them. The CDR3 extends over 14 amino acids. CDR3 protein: CASSLYLGVGELFF. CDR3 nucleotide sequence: TGTGCCAGCAGCTTGTATCTAGGGGTCGGGGAGCTGTTTTTT.

The CDR3 nucleotides are TGTGCCAGCAGCACCCGGGACAGGAGCTACGAGCAGTACTTC. This codes for CASSTRDRSYEQYF. V usage is TRBV5-4 and J usage is TRBJ2-7, with 8 bases matching TRBD1. Germline assignment: CDR1 SGHNT and CDR2 YYREEE (reference sequence). The CDR3 is 14 amino acids. Trimming at V came to 4 bases and at J to 3 bases, leaving 6 bases not matched to a gene.

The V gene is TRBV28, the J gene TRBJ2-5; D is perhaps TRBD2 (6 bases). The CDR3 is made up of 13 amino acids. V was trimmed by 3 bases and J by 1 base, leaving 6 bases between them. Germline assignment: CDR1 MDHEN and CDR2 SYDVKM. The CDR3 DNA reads TGTGCCAGCAGTTTCGGGGGCCAAGAGACCCAGTACTTC. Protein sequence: CASSFGGQETQYF.

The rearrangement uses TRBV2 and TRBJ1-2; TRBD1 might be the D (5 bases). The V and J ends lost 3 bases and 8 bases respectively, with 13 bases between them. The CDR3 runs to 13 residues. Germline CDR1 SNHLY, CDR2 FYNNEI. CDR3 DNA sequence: TGTGCCAGCAGTGACGGGGGGAGATGGGGCTACACCTTC. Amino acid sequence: CASSDGGRWGYTF.

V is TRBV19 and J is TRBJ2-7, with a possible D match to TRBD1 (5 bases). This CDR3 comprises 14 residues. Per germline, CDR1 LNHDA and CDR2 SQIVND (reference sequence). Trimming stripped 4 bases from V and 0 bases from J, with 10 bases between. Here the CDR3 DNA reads TGTGCCAGTAGTAGGGGCAGGGACTCCTACGAGCAGTACTTC. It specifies CASSRGRDSYEQYF.

In nucleotides, the CDR3 is TGTGCCAGCAGCCCTCGGACTATGAATGGTGGTGAGCAGTTCTTC. Amino acids: CASSPRTMNGGEQFF. This chain joins TRBV9 and TRBJ2-1, with a tentative D call TRBD2 (6 bases). The germline CDR1 and CDR2 sequences are SGDLS and YYNGEE. V lost 4 bases, J lost 9 bases, and 20 bases lay in between. The CDR3 spans 15 residues.

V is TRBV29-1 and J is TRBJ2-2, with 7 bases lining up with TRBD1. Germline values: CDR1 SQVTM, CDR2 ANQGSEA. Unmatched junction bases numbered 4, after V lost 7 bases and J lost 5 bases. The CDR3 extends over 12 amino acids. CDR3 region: CSGTQGTGELFF. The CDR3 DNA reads TGCAGCGGTACACAGGGGACCGGGGAGCTGTTTTTT.

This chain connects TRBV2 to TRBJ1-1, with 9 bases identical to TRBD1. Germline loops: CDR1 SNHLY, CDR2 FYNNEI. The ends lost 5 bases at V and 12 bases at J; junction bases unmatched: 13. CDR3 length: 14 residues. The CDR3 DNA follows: TGTGCCAGCAGTAAAGACCGGGACAGGGTTAATCCTTTCTTT. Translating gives CASSKDRDRVNPFF.

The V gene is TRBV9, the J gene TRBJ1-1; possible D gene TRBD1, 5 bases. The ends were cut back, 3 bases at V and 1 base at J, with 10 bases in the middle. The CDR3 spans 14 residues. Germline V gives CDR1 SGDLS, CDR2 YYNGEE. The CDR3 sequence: CASSAGGTNTEAFF. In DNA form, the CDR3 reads TGTGCCAGCAGCGCCGGGGGGACGAACACTGAAGCTTTCTTT.

The CDR3 sequence is CATSRAPGEPQHF. The CDR3 DNA reads TGTGCCACCAGCAGAGCCCCGGGGGAGCCCCAGCATTTT. The rearrangement uses TRBV15 and TRBJ1-5; possible D gene TRBD1, 5 bases. CDR1 and CDR2 (germline): LNHNV, YYDKDF (reference sequence). The V end was cut by 1 base, the J end by 8 bases, with 9 bases between. This CDR3 spans 13 amino acids.

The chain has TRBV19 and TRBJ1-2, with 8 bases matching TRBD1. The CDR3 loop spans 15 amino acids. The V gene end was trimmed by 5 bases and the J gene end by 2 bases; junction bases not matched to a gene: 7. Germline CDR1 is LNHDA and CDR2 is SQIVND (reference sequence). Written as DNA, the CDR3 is TGTGCCAGTAGTGACGCAGGGGGCGCAAACTATGGCTACACCTTC. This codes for CASSDAGGANYGYTF.

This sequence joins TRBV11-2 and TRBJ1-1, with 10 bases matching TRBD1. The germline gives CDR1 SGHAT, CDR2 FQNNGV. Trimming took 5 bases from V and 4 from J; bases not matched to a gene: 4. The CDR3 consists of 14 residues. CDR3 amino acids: CASSRDRGGTEAFF. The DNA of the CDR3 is TGTGCCAGCAGCCGGGACAGGGGAGGCACTGAAGCTTTCTTT.

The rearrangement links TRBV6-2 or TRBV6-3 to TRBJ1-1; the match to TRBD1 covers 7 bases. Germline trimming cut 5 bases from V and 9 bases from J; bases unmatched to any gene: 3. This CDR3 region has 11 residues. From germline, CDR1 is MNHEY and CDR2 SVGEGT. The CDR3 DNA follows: TGTGCCAGCAGTAGGGACAGCCAAGCTTTCTTT. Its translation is CASSRDSQAFF.

The chain's CDR3 is CSVDRGLDEQFF. CDR3 nucleotides: TGCAGCGTCGACAGGGGGCTGGATGAGCAGTTCTTC. J is TRBJ2-1 and V is TRBV29-1; TRBD1 aligns across 10 bases. After removal of 6 bases from V and 8 bases from J, the junction contained 4 bases not matched to a gene. The CDR3 consists of 12 residues. The germline CDR1 and CDR2 sequences are SQVTM and ANQGSEA.

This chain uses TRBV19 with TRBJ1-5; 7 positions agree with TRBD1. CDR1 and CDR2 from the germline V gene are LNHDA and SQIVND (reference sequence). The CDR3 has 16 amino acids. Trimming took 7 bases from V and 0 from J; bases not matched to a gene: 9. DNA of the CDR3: TGTGCCAGTACCGAAGAGGGGGCAGGTAGCAATCAGCCCCAGCATTTT. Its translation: CASTEEGAGSNQPQHF. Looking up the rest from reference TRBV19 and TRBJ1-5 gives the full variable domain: DGGITQSPKYLFRKEGQNVTLSCEQNLNHDAMYWYRQDPGQGLRLIYYSQIVNDFQKGDIAEGYSVSREKKESFPLTVTSAQKNPTAFYLCASTEEGAGSNQPQHFGDGTRLSIL.

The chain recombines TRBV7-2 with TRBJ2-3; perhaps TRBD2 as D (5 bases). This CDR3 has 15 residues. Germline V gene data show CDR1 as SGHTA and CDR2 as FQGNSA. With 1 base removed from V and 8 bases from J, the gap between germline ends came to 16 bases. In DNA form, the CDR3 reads TGTGCCAGCAGCTTAGATCCGGGATCCCCAGGTACGCAGTATTTT. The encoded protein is CASSLDPGSPGTQYF.

The CDR3, as DNA: TGTGCCAGTAGTAGCACACCCGAAGCTTTCTTT. Its protein product is CASSSTPEAFF. The chain uses TRBV19 and TRBJ1-1, with unresolved D. CDR3 length: 11 amino acids. Germline CDR1 reads LNHDA; CDR2 reads SQIVND (reference sequence). Trimming cost V 4 bases and J 8 bases, with 8 bases left between them.

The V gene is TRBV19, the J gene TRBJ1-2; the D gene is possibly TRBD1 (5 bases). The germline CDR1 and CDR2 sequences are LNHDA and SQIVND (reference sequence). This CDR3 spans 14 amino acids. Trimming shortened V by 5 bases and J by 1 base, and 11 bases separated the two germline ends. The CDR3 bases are TGTGCCAGTAGTGCGACAGCCCTTAACTATGGCTACACCTTC. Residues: CASSATALNYGYTF.

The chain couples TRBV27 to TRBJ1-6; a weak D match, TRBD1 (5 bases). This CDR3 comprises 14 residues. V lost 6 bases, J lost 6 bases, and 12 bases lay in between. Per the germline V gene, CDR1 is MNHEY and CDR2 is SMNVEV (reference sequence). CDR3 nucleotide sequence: TGTGCCAGCAGCCCAACAGGCCCTAATTCACCCCTCCACTTT. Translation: CASSPTGPNSPLHF.

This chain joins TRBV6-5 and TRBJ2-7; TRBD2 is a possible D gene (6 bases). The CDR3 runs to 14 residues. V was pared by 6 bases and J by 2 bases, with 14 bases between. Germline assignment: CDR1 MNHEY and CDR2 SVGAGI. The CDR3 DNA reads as TGTGCCAGCAGGGAGGGACCGGCAACCTACGAGCAGTACTTC. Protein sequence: CASREGPATYEQYF.

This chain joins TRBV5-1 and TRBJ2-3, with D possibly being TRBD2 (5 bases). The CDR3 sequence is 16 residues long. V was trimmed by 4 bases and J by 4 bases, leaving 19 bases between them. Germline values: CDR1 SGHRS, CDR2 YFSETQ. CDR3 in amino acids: CASSPRTSMVADTQYF. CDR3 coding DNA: TGCGCCAGCAGCCCGCGGACTTCGATGGTGGCAGATACGCAGTATTTT.

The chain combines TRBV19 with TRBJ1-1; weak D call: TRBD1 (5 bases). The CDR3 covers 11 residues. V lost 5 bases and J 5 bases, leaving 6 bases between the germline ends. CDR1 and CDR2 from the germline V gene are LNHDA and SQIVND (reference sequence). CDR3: CASSHRTEAFF. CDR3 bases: TGTGCCAGTAGTCACAGGACTGAAGCTTTCTTT.

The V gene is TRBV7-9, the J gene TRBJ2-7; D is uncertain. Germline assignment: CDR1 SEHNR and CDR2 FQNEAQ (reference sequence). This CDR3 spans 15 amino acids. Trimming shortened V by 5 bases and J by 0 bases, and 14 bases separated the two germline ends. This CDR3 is CASSGSWANSYEQYF. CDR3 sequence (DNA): TGTGCCAGCAGCGGATCTTGGGCGAACTCCTACGAGCAGTACTTC.

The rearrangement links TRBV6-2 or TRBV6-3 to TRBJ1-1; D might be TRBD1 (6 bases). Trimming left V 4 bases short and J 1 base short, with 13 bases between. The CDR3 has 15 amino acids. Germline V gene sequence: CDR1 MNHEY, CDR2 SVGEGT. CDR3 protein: CASSSGQLRNTEAFF. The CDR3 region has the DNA TGTGCCAGCAGTTCGGGACAACTAAGGAACACTGAAGCTTTCTTT.

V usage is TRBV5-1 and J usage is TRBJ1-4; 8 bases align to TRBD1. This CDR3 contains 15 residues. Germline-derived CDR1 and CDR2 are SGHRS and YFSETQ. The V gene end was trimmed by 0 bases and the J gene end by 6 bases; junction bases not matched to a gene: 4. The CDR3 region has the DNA TGCGCCAGCAGCTTGGACCCACAGGGGGATGAAAAACTGTTTTTT. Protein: CASSLDPQGDEKLFF. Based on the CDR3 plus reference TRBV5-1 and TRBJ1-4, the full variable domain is KAGVTQTPRYLIKTRGQQVTLSCSPISGHRSVSWYQQTPGQGLQFLFEYFSETQRNKGNFPGRFSGRQFSNSRSEMNVSTLELGDSALYLCASSLDPQGDEKLFFGSGTQLSVL.

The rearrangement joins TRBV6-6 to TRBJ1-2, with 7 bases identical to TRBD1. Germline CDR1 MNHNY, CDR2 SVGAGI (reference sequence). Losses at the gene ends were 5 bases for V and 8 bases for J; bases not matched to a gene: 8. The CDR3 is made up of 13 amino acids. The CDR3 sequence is CASSTDPQGGYTF. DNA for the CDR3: TGTGCCAGCAGTACAGACCCACAGGGGGGCTACACCTTC.